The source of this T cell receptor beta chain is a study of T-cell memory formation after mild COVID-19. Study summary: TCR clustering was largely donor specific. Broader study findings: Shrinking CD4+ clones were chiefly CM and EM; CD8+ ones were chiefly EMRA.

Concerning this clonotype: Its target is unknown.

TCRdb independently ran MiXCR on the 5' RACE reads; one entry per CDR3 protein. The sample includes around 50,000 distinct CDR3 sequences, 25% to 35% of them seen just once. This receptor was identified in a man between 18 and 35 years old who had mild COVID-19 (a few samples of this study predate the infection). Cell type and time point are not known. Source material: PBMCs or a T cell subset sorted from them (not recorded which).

This CDR3 is CASSERGGQSVFF. The CDR3 region has the DNA TGTGCCAGCAGCGAGCGGGGGGGACAGTCAGTGTTTTTT. The rearrangement uses TRBV11-2 and TRBJ2-2; 10 bases fit TRBD2. The CDR3 is made up of 13 amino acids. Germline V gene sequence: CDR1 SGHAT, CDR2 FQNNGV. Germline trimming cut 5 bases from V and 15 bases from J; bases unmatched to any gene: 9.